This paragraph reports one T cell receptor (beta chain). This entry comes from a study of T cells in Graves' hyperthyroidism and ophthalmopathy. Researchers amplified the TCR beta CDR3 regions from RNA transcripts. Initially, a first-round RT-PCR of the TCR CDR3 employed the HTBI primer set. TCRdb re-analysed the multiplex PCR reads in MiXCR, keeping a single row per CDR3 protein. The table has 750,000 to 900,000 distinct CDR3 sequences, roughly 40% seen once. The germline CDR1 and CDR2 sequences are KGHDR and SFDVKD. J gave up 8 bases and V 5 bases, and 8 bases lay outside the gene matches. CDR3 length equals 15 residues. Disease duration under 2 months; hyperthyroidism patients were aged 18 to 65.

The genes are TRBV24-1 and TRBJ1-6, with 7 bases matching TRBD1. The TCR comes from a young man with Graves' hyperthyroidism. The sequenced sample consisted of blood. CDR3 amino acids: CATSGGRTGHSPLHF. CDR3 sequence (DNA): TGTGCCACCAGTGGGGGGAGGACAGGACATTCACCCCTCCACTTT.